This TCR beta chain was observed in a study of T cells in Graves' hyperthyroidism and ophthalmopathy. The study's findings and limits: Also found in blood were most expanded thyroid clonotypes above 0.001.

The germline gives CDR1 LGHNT, CDR2 FRNRAP. The CDR3 is 15 amino acids. The V end was cut by 0 bases, the J end by 2 bases, with 10 bases between. Diagnoses were made from clinical symptoms, serum measures (thyroxine and TRAb), thyroid ultrasound and orbital computed tomography. From less than 13 ml of fresh peripheral blood, PBMCs were isolated. At least ten counts were recorded for this clonotype. Its specificity is unknown. What was amplified from RNA transcripts were TCR beta CDR3 regions. RT-PCR in the first round (using the HTBI primer set) targeted the TCR CDR3. TCRdb recomputed calls from the multiplex PCR reads with MiXCR, one row per CDR3 protein. The sample includes over 400,000 distinct CDR3 sequences, roughly 14% seen only once; the top ten take 13%.

This receptor was obtained from a young man with Graves' ophthalmopathy. This chain connects TRBV12-5 to TRBJ1-1, with a weak D call TRBD1 (5 bases). Material for sequencing was blood. For the CDR3, the DNA is TGTGCTAGTGGTTTGGTACTCCAGGGTAACACTGAAGCTTTCTTT. Protein product: CASGLVLQGNTEAFF. Variable domain in full (rest from reference TRBV12-5 and TRBJ1-1): DARVTQTPRHKVTEMGQEVTMRCQPILGHNTVFWYRQTMMQGLELLAYFRNRAPLDDSGMPKDRFSAEMPDATLATLKIQPSEPRDSAVYFCASGLVLQGNTEAFFGQGTRLTVV.